The clone carrying this T cell receptor delta chain was observed a handful of times. These data belong to a study of human gamma delta and Vdelta1 T cells. V lost 1 base and J lost 0, with 9 bases in between. The CDR3 spans 15 residues. Per the germline V gene, CDR1 is TSWWSYY and CDR2 is QGS. TCRdb reanalysed the PCR reads via CATT. The table includes approximately 4,100 delta-chain clones, roughly 25% detected once. This receptor was taken from a human donor in good health. The V and J genes are TRDV1 and TRDJ1; no clear D gene. The sequenced sample was naive CD27+ Vdelta1 gamma-delta T cells from blood. This CDR3 is CALGEHGIYTDKLIF. The CDR3 DNA reads as TGTGCTCTTGGGGAACATGGCATTTACACCGATAAACTCATCTTT.